Listed here are 27 T cell receptor beta chains from one sample, sequenced in a study of human T cells and chemical hapten exposure. TCRdb analysed the RACE reads with MiXCR anew, one entry per CDR3 protein. This table holds more than 80,000 distinct CDR3 sequences, roughly a tenth found once. Noted time point: patch test 3, about 24 weeks after DPC sensitization. Treatment here: therapeutic diphenylcyclopropenone sensitization with weekly scalp DPC. Sequences were derived from whole blood, sampled in connection with sensitization to the hapten diphenylcyclopropenone (DPC). These receptors were collected from a woman aged 45-59 years with alopecia areata. Some clones in this sample may be carry-over from other donors' samples.

The chain carries TRBV3-1 and TRBJ2-1, with no clear D. The V and J ends lost 0 bases and 3 bases respectively, with 15 bases between them. The germline V gene encodes CDR1 LGHDT and CDR2 YNNKEL (reference sequence). CDR3 length: 17 residues. CDR3 sequence reads: CASSQDPRISVYNEQFF. In nucleotides, the CDR3 is TGTGCCAGCAGCCAAGATCCGAGGATCTCGGTCTACAATGAGCAGTTCTTC.

As regards this clonotype: A read error may produce the germline difference seen at one junction end. The DNA of the CDR3 is TGTGCTAGCAGCCCGTCTAGTAGGGCGCACTCGTCTGGGGCCAACGTCCTGACTTTC. This sequence encodes CASSPSSRAHSSGANVLTF. The rearrangement joins TRBV7-7 to TRBJ2-6; D unresolved. CDR1 is SSHAT, CDR2 FNYEAQ, per germline (reference sequence). The CDR3 runs to 19 residues. The variable domain in full, with the rest retrieved from reference TRBV7-7 and TRBJ2-6, is GAGVSQSPRYKVTKRGQDVTLRCDPISSHATLYWYQQALGQGPEFLTYFNYEAQPDKSGLPSDRFSAERPEGSISTLTIQRTEQRDSAMYRCASSPSSRAHSSGANVLTFGAGSRLTVL.

The rearrangement uses TRBV20-1 and TRBJ2-1; 7 bases are shared with TRBD1. The ends lost 6 bases at V and 3 bases at J; junction bases unmatched: 8. The CDR3 length is 14 residues. Germline CDR1 is DFQATT and CDR2 is SNEGSKA (reference sequence). In DNA, the CDR3 is TGCAGTGCCTGTGACAGGGCTTTCTACAATGAGCAGTTCTTC. Its protein product is CSACDRAFYNEQFF.

The chain links TRBV4-2 to TRBJ2-5; no clear D. CDR3 length equals 15 residues. Germline V gene sequence: CDR1 LGHNA, CDR2 YNFKEQ. V lost 0 bases to trimming and J lost 4 bases, with 12 bases between them. CDR3 nucleotide sequence: TGTGCCAGCAGCCAAGATTCAGCGACTGGAGAGACCCAGTACTTC. This encodes CASSQDSATGETQYF.

This clonotype has more than one count but fewer than ten. This chain connects TRBV3-1 to TRBJ2-1; D perhaps matches TRBD2 (5 bases). V was clipped by 2 bases and J by 7 bases, with 9 bases between them. The CDR3 length is 13 residues. Per the germline V gene, CDR1 is LGHDT and CDR2 is YNNKEL (reference sequence). The CDR3, as DNA: TGTGCCAGCAGCCAACTAAGCGGTAATGAGCAGTTCTTC. Its translation is CASSQLSGNEQFF.

The chain recombines TRBV6-5 with TRBJ2-7, with 10 bases lining up with TRBD1. The CDR3 length is 15 residues. Germline trimming cut 2 bases from V and 6 bases from J; bases unmatched to any gene: 7. Germline loops: CDR1 MNHEY, CDR2 SVGAGI. The CDR3 loop is CASSYIGTGDSEQYF. For the CDR3, the DNA is TGTGCCAGCAGTTACATCGGGACAGGGGATAGCGAGCAGTACTTC.

V and J are TRBV5-1 and TRBJ2-2; 11 nucleotides agree with TRBD2. V shed 9 bases, J shed 5 bases, and the junction held 9 bases outside the gene matches. Germline V gene sequence: CDR1 SGHRS, CDR2 YFSETQ. This CDR3 region has 15 residues. Here the CDR3 DNA reads TGCGCCACCTTCCCGGGACTAGCGGCGACCGGGGAGCTGTTTTTT. Protein sequence: CATFPGLAATGELFF.

The chain recombines TRBV7-2 with TRBJ1-1, with D uncertain. V lost 5 bases to trimming and J lost 6 bases, with 25 bases between them. The CDR3 is made up of 17 amino acids. Germline V CDR1 and CDR2: SGHTA, FQGNSA. CDR3 coding DNA: TGTGCCAGCAGCCTTCCCGCACCACCTCTGGGGAGGCCTGAAGCTTTCTTT. Translation gives CASSLPAPPLGRPEAFF. Variable domain in full (rest from reference TRBV7-2 and TRBJ1-1): GAGVSQSPSNKVTEKGKDVELRCDPISGHTALYWYRQSLGQGLEFLIYFQGNSAPDKSGLPSDRFSAERTGGSVSTLTIQRTQQEDSAVYLCASSLPAPPLGRPEAFFGQGTRLTVV.

This clonotype was observed a handful of times. J is TRBJ1-4 and V is TRBV29-1; D is undetermined. CDR3 length: 11 amino acids. V shed 7 bases and J shed 7 bases, with 10 bases lying between them. Per the germline V gene, CDR1 is SQVTM and CDR2 is ANQGSEA. CDR3 coding DNA: TGCAGCGCTGGTTGGGGTGAAAAACTGTTTTTT. Translated, it gives CSAGWGEKLFF.

This clonotype was detected many times. V gene TRBV5-8 combines with J gene TRBJ2-2, with D unresolved. V lost 0 bases and J lost 4, with 7 bases in between. The germline V gene encodes CDR1 SGHTS and CDR2 YDEGEE. The CDR3 covers 14 residues. CDR3 residues: CASSLASVTGELFF. DNA of the CDR3: TGTGCCAGCAGCTTGGCCTCCGTCACCGGGGAGCTGTTTTTT.

This clonotype was counted a few times. V usage is TRBV19 and J usage is TRBJ1-5; D not resolved. The ends were cut back, 5 bases at V and 5 bases at J, with 10 bases in the middle. This CDR3 has 13 residues. Germline loops: CDR1 LNHDA, CDR2 SQIVND (reference sequence). CDR3 in DNA: TGTGCCAGTAGTGCCCAGTATGATCAGCCCCAGCATTTT. Amino acids: CASSAQYDQPQHF. Variable domain in full (rest from reference TRBV19 and TRBJ1-5): DGGITQSPKYLFRKEGQNVTLSCEQNLNHDAMYWYRQDPGQGLRLIYYSQIVNDFQKGDIAEGYSVSREKKESFPLTVTSAQKNPTAFYLCASSAQYDQPQHFGDGTRLSIL.

The chain couples TRBV2 to TRBJ2-3; D is ambiguous. The CDR3 has 11 residues. V was pared by 6 bases and J by 6 bases, with 7 bases between. Germline V CDR1 and CDR2: SNHLY, FYNNEI. CDR3 sequence (DNA): TGTGCCAGCAGGAGTGAGGATACGCAGTATTTT. Its translation is CASRSEDTQYF.

V gene TRBV5-1 combines with J gene TRBJ2-1, with 7 bases that match TRBD1. V lost 0 bases and J lost 5; bases outside the gene matches: 5. Germline CDR1 and CDR2: SGHRS and YFSETQ. This CDR3 comprises 15 residues. The CDR3 DNA sequence: TGCGCCAGCAGCTTGGGATTCAGGGGGAACAATGAGCAGTTCTTC. It encodes CASSLGFRGNNEQFF.

In its sample, this clonotype was seen many times. The chain combines TRBV2 with TRBJ1-6; TRBD1 might be the D (6 bases). V lost 0 bases and J 14 bases, leaving 14 bases between the germline ends. Germline loops: CDR1 SNHLY, CDR2 FYNNEI. The CDR3 covers 14 residues. The CDR3 reads CASSEAPDSRTLHF. CDR3 DNA: TGTGCCAGCAGTGAAGCGCCGGACAGCCGAACCCTCCACTTT.

The rearrangement uses TRBV7-2 and TRBJ1-2; weak D call: TRBD1 (5 bases). Looked up from germline, CDR1 is SGHTA and CDR2 is FQGNSA. This CDR3 contains 14 residues. V shed 1 base and J shed 4 bases, with 10 bases lying between them. The CDR3 DNA reads TGTGCCAGCAGCTTAGAGACAGTTATCTATGGCTACACCTTC. This encodes CASSLETVIYGYTF.

This clonotype was recorded a few times. The chain carries TRBV6-6 and TRBJ2-7, with 9 bases lining up with TRBD1. The CDR3 runs 14 residues. The V gene end was trimmed by 0 bases and the J gene end by 7 bases; junction bases not matched to a gene: 4. The V gene's germline CDR1 is MNHNY and CDR2 SVGAGI (reference sequence). CDR3 sequence (DNA): TGTGCCAGCAGTTACTCTGGGACAGGGCGAGAGCAGTACTTC. Translation gives CASSYSGTGREQYF.

The J gene is TRBJ2-7, the V gene TRBV27; tentative D call: TRBD2 (7 bases). This CDR3 is 13 amino acids long. Germline V gives CDR1 MNHEY, CDR2 SMNVEV (reference sequence). Trimming took off 3 bases at V and 7 bases at J, with 13 bases between the two ends. The CDR3 DNA reads as TGTGCCAGCAGTTTGGTCAGGGGAGGGGAGCAGTACTTC. Translation gives CASSLVRGGEQYF.

The rearrangement links TRBV6-2 or TRBV6-3 to TRBJ2-5, with D tentatively TRBD1 (5 bases). Germline V CDR1 and CDR2: MNHEY, SVGEGT. The V and J ends lost 8 bases and 4 bases respectively, with 11 bases between them. CDR3 length: 12 residues. CDR3 in DNA: TGTGCCAGCCAGGGAACAGTAGAGACCCAGTACTTC. It translates to CASQGTVETQYF.

Ten or more counts support this clonotype. The chain is built from TRBV13 and TRBJ2-5; the D gene is possibly TRBD2 (6 bases). Germline lookup yields CDR1 PRHDT and CDR2 FYEKMQ (reference sequence). The CDR3 consists of 16 residues. V gave up 5 bases and J gave up 2 bases, with 18 bases separating them. This chain's CDR3 is CASSDTRRDLQETQYF. The CDR3 DNA follows: TGTGCCAGCAGCGATACCCGCAGGGACTTACAAGAGACCCAGTACTTC.

The chain uses TRBV12-5 and TRBJ2-1; D is ambiguous. The CDR3 is made up of 17 amino acids. CDR1 is LGHNT, CDR2 FRNRAP, per germline. Trimming stripped 6 bases from V and 6 bases from J, with 24 bases between. The CDR3 here is CASGPGPVAYKGNEQFF. CDR3 in DNA: TGTGCTAGTGGCCCCGGGCCGGTGGCCTATAAGGGCAATGAGCAGTTCTTC. Based on the CDR3 plus reference TRBV12-5 and TRBJ2-1, the full variable domain is DARVTQTPRHKVTEMGQEVTMRCQPILGHNTVFWYRQTMMQGLELLAYFRNRAPLDDSGMPKDRFSAEMPDATLATLKIQPSEPRDSAVYFCASGPGPVAYKGNEQFFGPGTRLTVL.

In this sample, this clonotype turned up a few times. The chain recombines TRBV5-1 with TRBJ2-5; TRBD2 matches at 7 bases. V shed 1 base and J 1 base; nucleotides not matched to a gene: 7. The CDR3 runs 16 residues. CDR1 SGHRS and CDR2 YFSETQ come from the germline V gene. The CDR3 coding sequence is TGCGCCAGCAGCTTGTACTCGGGAGGTTCCCAAGAGACCCAGTACTTC. Amino acid sequence: CASSLYSGGSQETQYF. Variable domain in full (rest from reference TRBV5-1 and TRBJ2-5): KAGVTQTPRYLIKTRGQQVTLSCSPISGHRSVSWYQQTPGQGLQFLFEYFSETQRNKGNFPGRFSGRQFSNSRSEMNVSTLELGDSALYLCASSLYSGGSQETQYFGPGTRLLVL.

This clonotype was counted many times. The chain links TRBV29-1 to TRBJ2-7; D remains ambiguous. Germline CDR1 SQVTM, CDR2 ANQGSEA. The CDR3 contains 12 residues. The CDR3 protein is CSWTGPSYEQYF. The CDR3 nucleotides are TGCAGTTGGACCGGGCCGAGTTACGAGCAGTACTTC.

This clonotype has a handful of counts. V usage is TRBV7-9 and J usage is TRBJ2-7; the D gene is possibly TRBD1 (6 bases). This CDR3 has 14 residues. From germline, CDR1 is SEHNR and CDR2 FQNEAQ (reference sequence). V dropped 3 bases and J dropped 3 bases, with 12 bases sitting between them. The CDR3 loop is CASSLVKDSYEQYF. The CDR3 nucleotides are TGTGCCAGCAGCTTGGTTAAGGACAGCTACGAGCAGTACTTC.

This clonotype occurred many times. The rearrangement joins TRBV6-2 or TRBV6-3 to TRBJ2-7; D ambiguous. This CDR3 is 11 amino acids long. CDR1 is MNHEY and CDR2 is SVGEGT in the germline V gene. V lost 6 bases to trimming and J lost 3 bases, with 6 bases between them. This chain's CDR3 is CASRTLYEQYF. As DNA, the CDR3 is TGTGCCAGCAGGACCCTCTACGAGCAGTACTTC.

This clonotype was counted ten times or more. The chain has TRBV28 and TRBJ2-5; tentatively, D is TRBD2 (6 bases). V lost 6 bases and J 0 bases, leaving 11 bases between the germline ends. Per the germline V gene, CDR1 is MDHEN and CDR2 is SYDVKM. The CDR3 totals 14 residues. CDR3 DNA: TGTGCCAGCAGCCCGGGGGTCTACCAAGAGACCCAGTACTTC. Its translation is CASSPGVYQETQYF.

On this clonotype: A much larger clone differs from this one at a single base, so this may be a read error. The chain links TRBV28 to TRBJ2-3; D unresolved. This CDR3 is 11 amino acids long. Per the germline V gene, CDR1 is MDHEN and CDR2 is SYDVKM. Between the trimmed V and J ends, which lost 6 bases and 0 bases, there was a span of 1 base. This CDR3 is CASRSTDTQYF. CDR3 nucleotides: TGTGCCAGCAGGAGCACAGATACGCAGTATTTT.

This clonotype was counted at least ten times. This chain connects TRBV28 to TRBJ2-1; possible D gene TRBD2, 7 bases. The CDR3 runs to 14 residues. CDR1 MDHEN and CDR2 SYDVKM come from the germline V gene. V shed 7 bases and J shed 2 bases, with 12 bases lying between them. CDR3 in amino acids: CASMRGGPYNEQFF. DNA for the CDR3: TGTGCCAGCATGAGGGGGGGACCCTACAATGAGCAGTTCTTC. Supplemented by reference TRBV28 and TRBJ2-1, the full variable domain reads DVKVTQSSRYLVKRTGEKVFLECVQDMDHENMFWYRQDPGLGLRLIYFSYDVKMKEKGDIPEGYSVSREKKERFSLILESASTNQTSMYLCASMRGGPYNEQFFGPGTRLTVL.